Presented here are 2 T cell receptor beta chains from one specimen sequenced in a study of CD8+ T cells in alopecia areata (dated by TCRdb to 2016 to 2018). Preparation of the library involved the immunoSEQ multiplex PCR assay. RNA was extracted from all samples and reverse transcribed into cDNA as template for TCR sequencing. Sourced from immuneACCESS, this table was stored by TCRdb with only in-frame sequences that have V and J called. A share of the clones is absent; for the studies checked, an unresolved V gene accounts for under half, and the remainder has no known explanation. The sample profile shows some 200,000 clones; roughly 64% of them were found once. Under 7% of the sample is in the top ten clones. This specimen's time point label, interpreted: 20 to 30 weeks on oral tofacitinib. This specimen's treatment or condition label, interpreted: oral pan-JAK inhibitor, 5-10 mg twice daily.

Specimen: CD4+ T cells sorted from blood, collected at week 24, from a patient treated with tofacitinib. These receptors were collected from a human donor with alopecia areata.

Written as DNA, the CDR3 is TGTGCCAGCAGCCCCCTCCGGTGGGCGGATGAGCAGTTCTTC. Amino acids: CASSPLRWADEQFF. This chain links TRBV7-9 with TRBJ2-1; D is uncertain. Per germline, CDR1 SEHNR and CDR2 FQNEAQ (reference sequence). V was cut by 5 bases and J by 8 bases, with 16 bases left in between. CDR3 length equals 14 residues.

The chain uses TRBV6-4 and TRBJ2-3, with D hard to call. CDR1 and CDR2 (germline): MRHNA, SNTAGT. The CDR3 runs 13 residues. V was clipped by 3 bases and J by 4 bases, with 8 bases between them. DNA of the CDR3: TGTGCCAGCAGTGATACGGGTGCAGATACGCAGTATTTT. It is translated as CASSDTGADTQYF.